The 23 T cell receptor beta chains presented below share a single source sample, sequenced in a study of regulatory T cells in long-lasting Graves disease (dated by TCRdb to 2020 to 2022). Library preparation used multiplex PCR. Sequenced using an Illumina HiSeq 4000. iRepertoire HTBI primers and Arm-PCR amplification of CDR3 regions were used to construct TCR beta libraries. The raw public data were reprocessed by TCRdb itself: fastp quality trimming at Q25, MiXCR clonotype calling, in-frame beta chains only. Rows matching on CDR3 protein sequence are summarized as one entry with the most common DNA and genes. The sample table contains approximately 380,000 distinct CDR3 sequences; only one count was recorded for about 20% of them. Less than 25% of the sample goes to the ten largest clones. This sample's time point label indicates: persistent/refractory GD, antithyroid drugs over 5 years with positive TRAb. RNA was extracted from PBMCs in TRIzol for both TCR sequencing and RNA sequencing.

The sequencing here drew on peripheral blood mononuclear cells (PBMCs), taken when the disease was refractory, from a patient treated with antithyroid drugs. These receptors were taken from a female donor with Graves disease.

This clonotype was counted many times. The chain couples TRBV28 to TRBJ2-7, with D maybe TRBD1 (5 bases). V was trimmed by 5 bases and J by 2 bases, leaving 10 bases between them. This CDR3 contains 13 residues. The germline CDR1 and CDR2 sequences are MDHEN and SYDVKM. CDR3 coding DNA: TGTGCCAGCAGTAAGACAGCCCCCTACGAGCAGTACTTC. Its protein product is CASSKTAPYEQYF.

This clonotype has only a few counts. V is TRBV20-1 and J is TRBJ2-7; D is unclear. The CDR3 has 12 residues. V lost 6 bases and J 6 bases, leaving 15 bases between the germline ends. In germline, CDR1 is DFQATT, CDR2 SNEGSKA (reference sequence). The CDR3 is CSAPPAGLEQYF. The CDR3 DNA sequence: TGCAGTGCCCCTCCCGCAGGCCTCGAGCAGTACTTC.

This clonotype was found many times. The V call is TRBV12-3 or TRBV12-4, the J call TRBJ2-7; 7 bases are a match to TRBD1. Germline trimming cut 5 bases from V and 2 bases from J; bases unmatched to any gene: 6. This CDR3 is built from 14 residues. The CDR3 DNA sequence: TGTGCCAGCAGTCCTGGACAGGCCGCCTACGAGCAGTACTTC. This translates into CASSPGQAAYEQYF.

This chain links TRBV7-2 with TRBJ1-5; maybe TRBD1 (5 bases). Per germline, CDR1 SGHTA and CDR2 FQGNSA. Trimming shortened V by 5 bases and J by 5 bases, and 13 bases separated the two germline ends. The CDR3 has 14 residues. The CDR3 reads CASSPDGGDQPQHF. Here the CDR3 DNA reads TGTGCCAGCAGCCCAGATGGGGGTGATCAGCCCCAGCATTTT.

The table lists this clonotype with a few counts. The rearrangement links TRBV12-3 or TRBV12-4 to TRBJ1-5, with 7 bases fitting TRBD1. V trimming: 3 bases; J trimming: 9 bases; junction bases outside the gene matches: 11. CDR3 length equals 15 residues. The CDR3 region is CASSLATGPYGPQHF. The CDR3 DNA reads TGTGCCAGCAGTTTGGCGACAGGGCCTTACGGGCCCCAGCATTTT.

This clonotype was seen ten or more times. The chain recombines TRBV12-3 or TRBV12-4 with TRBJ2-2, with TRBD1 matching over 7 bases. Trimming took 2 bases from V and 2 from J; bases not matched to a gene: 2. The CDR3 runs 15 residues. This CDR3 is CASSLWDSNTGELFF. Written as DNA, the CDR3 is TGTGCCAGCAGTTTATGGGACAGTAACACCGGGGAGCTGTTTTTT.

As to this clonotype: A junction end diverges from the germline sequence, so it may reflect a read error. This chain connects TRBV12-3 or TRBV12-4 to TRBJ1-5, with TRBD1 matching over 7 bases. The CDR3 covers 16 residues. The CDR3 nucleotides are TGTGCCAGCAGTTTACGACAGGGCCAGTCAAATCGGCCCCAGCATTTT. This gives the protein CASSLRQGQSNRPQHF.

The chain employs TRBV6-5 and TRBJ1-1; D is unclear. Germline values: CDR1 MNHEY, CDR2 SVGAGI. Trimming took off 0 bases at V and 7 bases at J, with 9 bases between the two ends. The CDR3 runs 13 residues. In nucleotides, the CDR3 is TGTGCCAGCAGTTACTCCCGGGCAGTTGAAGCTTTCTTT. Its translation: CASSYSRAVEAFF.

This clonotype has at least ten counts. This chain links TRBV30 with TRBJ1-5; 8 positions agree with TRBD1. The junction had 12 bases not matched to a gene; V was cut back by 7 bases and J by 7 bases. Germline CDR1 reads GTSNPN; CDR2 reads SVGIG (reference sequence). This CDR3 has 14 residues. For the CDR3, the DNA is TGTGCCTTCTCCGGGACAGGACCGGGACAGCCCCAGCATTTT. Encoded protein: CAFSGTGPGQPQHF.

The rearrangement uses TRBV28 and TRBJ2-7, with D unclear. The DNA end is a closer match to TRBJ2-3, so the J assignment may be wrong. CDR1 is MDHEN and CDR2 is SYDVKM in the germline V gene. The CDR3 length is 12 residues. This CDR3 reads CASSQVPDTQYF. CDR3 bases: TGTGCCAGTTCCCAAGTTCCAGATACGCAGTATTTT.

This clonotype has only a few counts. The CDR3 nucleotides are TGTGCCAGCAGCTCGGGACTAGCGACCGTTAATGAGCAGTTCTTC. As protein: CASSSGLATVNEQFF. The chain links TRBV7-3 to TRBJ2-1, with 10 bases identical to TRBD2. Germline CDR1 is SGHTA and CDR2 is FQGTGA. With V trimmed by 4 bases and J by 7 bases, 7 bases remained unmatched. The CDR3 has 15 amino acids.

This clonotype was seen a few times. This chain connects TRBV29-1 to TRBJ2-7, with a tentative D call TRBD2 (6 bases). The CDR3 loop spans 12 amino acids. Germline V CDR1 and CDR2: SQVTM, ANQGSEA. V was shortened by 6 bases and J by 2 bases, with 11 bases between the two germline ends. The CDR3 loop is CSVRTTAYEQYF. The CDR3 nucleotides read TGCAGCGTAAGGACTACGGCCTACGAGCAGTACTTC.

V and J are TRBV19 and TRBJ1-6; no definite D call. V gave up 7 bases and J gave up 10 bases, with 11 bases separating them. The CDR3 is made up of 12 amino acids. The germline V gene has CDR1 LNHDA and CDR2 SQIVND (reference sequence). The DNA of the CDR3 is TGTGCCAGTAAGGAGGCTTACTCACCCCTCCACTTT. Residues: CASKEAYSPLHF.

The gene calls are TRBV2 and TRBJ2-7; weak D call: TRBD2 (6 bases). CDR3 length: 15 residues. V was cut by 8 bases and J by 0 bases, with 17 bases left in between. Germline V lookup: CDR1 SNHLY, CDR2 FYNNEI. The CDR3 loop is CASGYGGAGSYEQYF. CDR3 nucleotide sequence: TGTGCCAGCGGTTATGGAGGGGCGGGCTCCTACGAGCAGTACTTC. Looking up the rest from reference TRBV2 and TRBJ2-7 gives the full variable domain: EPEVTQTPSHQVTQMGQEVILRCVPISNHLYFYWYRQILGQKVEFLVSFYNNEISEKSEIFDDQFSVERPDGSNFTLKIRSTKLEDSAMYFCASGYGGAGSYEQYFGPGTRLTVT.

This chain links TRBV11-1 with TRBJ2-1; the match to TRBD2 covers 9 bases. Germline CDR1 is SGHAT and CDR2 is FQDESV (reference sequence). Trimming took 4 bases from V and 6 from J; bases not matched to a gene: 10. This CDR3 has 16 amino acids. The CDR3 DNA reads as TGTGCCAGCAGCTCTCCGGGACTAGCAGGGGTCAATGAGCAGTTCTTC. Translation: CASSSPGLAGVNEQFF.

On this clonotype itself: Its ends do not fully match the called genes, so a read error is possible. The J gene is TRBJ1-5, the V gene TRBV19, with 7 bases matching TRBD1. Germline V gives CDR1 LNHDA, CDR2 SQIVND (reference sequence). The CDR3 spans 15 residues. The CDR3 loop is CASRIGQVSNQPQHF. CDR3 in DNA: TGTGCCAGTAGGATAGGACAGGTCAGCAATCAGCCCCAGCATTTT. The full variable domain, with the rest looked up from reference TRBV19 and TRBJ1-5, is DGGITQSPKYLFRKEGQNVTLSCEQNLNHDAMYWYRQDPGQGLRLIYYSQIVNDFQKGDIAEGYSVSREKKESFPLTVTSAQKNPTAFYLCASRIGQVSNQPQHFGDGTRLSIL.

The sample holds many counts of this clonotype. This sequence joins TRBV28 and TRBJ2-4, with D possibly being TRBD1 (6 bases). This CDR3 comprises 15 residues. Germline V lookup: CDR1 MDHEN, CDR2 SYDVKM. Trimming left V 5 bases short and J 2 bases short, with 13 bases between. The CDR3 here is CASSTGDISKNIQYF. The CDR3 DNA sequence: TGTGCCAGCAGTACCGGGGACATTTCCAAAAACATTCAGTACTTC.

Only a few counts were recorded for this clonotype. The gene calls are TRBV27 and TRBJ1-6, with D possibly TRBD1 on 5 matching bases. Germline CDR1 MNHEY, CDR2 SMNVEV (reference sequence). Trimming took off 5 bases at V and 11 bases at J, with 19 bases between the two ends. The CDR3 covers 15 residues. In DNA, the CDR3 is TGTGCCAGCAGTATAGCAGGGACGGTCCCGGCACCCCTCCACTTT. This translates into CASSIAGTVPAPLHF.

This clonotype showed up many times. This rearrangement joins TRBV28 to TRBJ2-2; D ambiguous. Trimming pared 5 bases from V and 8 bases from J, leaving 12 bases between. Germline CDR1 is MDHEN and CDR2 is SYDVKM. The CDR3 covers 13 residues. In DNA form, the CDR3 reads TGTGCCAGCAGTCCACATGGGTCTGGGGAGCTGTTTTTT. Its protein product is CASSPHGSGELFF.

This clonotype was recorded many times. The V and J genes are TRBV18 and TRBJ2-7; perhaps TRBD1 as D (6 bases). This CDR3 is 15 amino acids long. V lost 1 base and J 2 bases, leaving 12 bases between the germline ends. Germline V gene data show CDR1 as KGHSH and CDR2 as LQKENI. CDR3 sequence reads: CASSPRLAGAYEQYF. In DNA form, the CDR3 reads TGTGCCAGCTCACCACGGCTCGCAGGGGCCTACGAGCAGTACTTC.

This clonotype has at least ten counts. This rearrangement joins TRBV2 to TRBJ2-5; 8 bases agree with TRBD1. The CDR3 runs 11 residues. Germline assignment: CDR1 SNHLY and CDR2 FYNNEI. The trim removed 5 bases at V and 13 bases at J, leaving 6 bases unmatched. This CDR3 is CASSHAGTGYF. The CDR3 region has the DNA TGTGCCAGCAGTCACGCCGGGACAGGGTACTTC.

This clonotype came up many times. This chain uses TRBV7-3 with TRBJ2-7; D perhaps matches TRBD2 (6 bases). From germline, CDR1 is SGHTA and CDR2 FQGTGA. Trimming pared 2 bases from V and 3 bases from J, leaving 11 bases between. The CDR3 contains 14 residues. This chain's CDR3 is CASSLGPGDYEQYF. CDR3 bases: TGTGCCAGCAGCTTAGGCCCGGGAGACTACGAGCAGTACTTC.

V usage is TRBV18 and J usage is TRBJ1-1, with D possibly TRBD1 on 5 matching bases. The CDR3 runs to 17 residues. The germline V gene encodes CDR1 KGHSH and CDR2 LQKENI. Trimming left V 1 base short and J 4 bases short, with 19 bases between. The CDR3 DNA is TGTGCCAGCTCACCACTGCCTTTGACAGTCCAGCCCACTGAAGCTTTCTTT. It encodes CASSPLPLTVQPTEAFF. Drawing the rest from reference TRBV18 and TRBJ1-1, the complete variable domain is NAGVMQNPRHLVRRRGQEARLRCSPMKGHSHVYWYRQLPEEGLKFMVYLQKENIIDESGMPKERFSAEFPKEGPSILRIQQVVRGDSAAYFCASSPLPLTVQPTEAFFGQGTRLTVV.